These 32 T cell receptor beta chains share one sample of origin, sequenced in a study of T cell responses to AZD1222 COVID-19 vaccine (dated by TCRdb to 2020 to 2022). Library construction relied on the immunoSEQ multiplex PCR assay. TCRdb mirrors the immuneACCESS table, restricted to in-frame sequences. Some clones are absent from its copies; in checked studies, under half trace to an unresolved V gene, and the reason for the others is unknown. Recorded for this sample are 90,000 to 130,000 clones; around 90% of them occurred a single time. Roughly 7.8% of the sample comes from the top ten. The time point label of this sample denotes: baseline before first vaccination. Sequencing was performed on peripheral blood, taken on day 0 of AZD1222 vaccination. The source is an adult in good health.

This sequence joins TRBV4-1 and TRBJ2-1; D ambiguous. The CDR3 has 17 residues. CDR1 is MGHRA, CDR2 YSYEKL, per germline. V lost 2 bases and J 2 bases, leaving 16 bases between the germline ends. The CDR3 bases are TGCGCCAGCAGCCAAACAAACACCCGCCTCACCTACAATGAGCAGTTCTTC. The encoded protein is CASSQTNTRLTYNEQFF.

This clone showed up just once. V is TRBV5-1 and J is TRBJ2-5; D is undetermined. Germline V gene data show CDR1 as SGHRS and CDR2 as YFSETQ. This CDR3 contains 13 residues. With 0 bases removed from V and 4 bases from J, the gap between germline ends came to 7 bases. The CDR3 loop reads CASSLDGLETQYF. The CDR3 nucleotides read TGCGCCAGCAGCTTGGACGGCTTAGAGACCCAGTACTTC.

The rearrangement links TRBV7-3 to TRBJ2-2, with a weak D call TRBD2 (5 bases). Trimming removed 2 bases from V and 6 bases from J, with 7 bases in between. CDR3 length: 13 amino acids. CDR1 and CDR2 (germline): SGHTA, FQGTGA. The DNA of the CDR3 is TGTGCCAGCAGCTTAGAGGGCTCCGGGGAGCTGTTTTTT. Its protein is CASSLEGSGELFF.

This clone was detected many times. The chain joins TRBV4-1 to TRBJ1-2, with D possibly matching TRBD1 (5 bases). The CDR3 totals 12 residues. V was trimmed by 2 bases and J by 8 bases, leaving 9 bases between them. The germline CDR1 and CDR2 sequences are MGHRA and YSYEKL. CDR3 DNA: TGCGCCAGCAGCCAATCAGGGTCCGGCTACACCTTC. Protein: CASSQSGSGYTF.

The chain couples TRBV29-1 to TRBJ1-6, with D possibly matching TRBD1 (5 bases). The CDR3 has 13 amino acids. The germline gives CDR1 SQVTM, CDR2 ANQGSEA. V gave up 4 bases and J gave up 9 bases, with 13 bases separating them. CDR3 loop: CSVVGERTSPLHF. The CDR3 DNA reads TGCAGCGTTGTGGGGGAAAGGACTTCACCCCTCCACTTT.

The V and J genes are TRBV4-2 and TRBJ2-7; D is possibly TRBD2 (7 bases). This CDR3 has 11 amino acids. Trimming shortened V by 5 bases and J by 8 bases, and 10 bases separated the two germline ends. Germline CDR1 reads LGHNA; CDR2 reads YNFKEQ. CDR3 sequence reads: CASSFGGQQYF. CDR3 nucleotide sequence: TGTGCCAGCAGCTTCGGGGGGCAGCAGTACTTC.

The chain combines TRBV7-9 with TRBJ1-4; TRBD1 is a possible D gene (5 bases). Per germline, CDR1 SEHNR and CDR2 FQNEAQ (reference sequence). Trimming pared 4 bases from V and 0 bases from J, leaving 6 bases between. The CDR3 extends over 14 amino acids. CDR3 region: CASSSGATNEKLFF. CDR3 in DNA: TGTGCCAGCAGCTCGGGGGCAACTAATGAAAAACTGTTTTTT.

V is TRBV6-5 and J is TRBJ1-1; D is possibly TRBD1 (6 bases). Trimming took off 6 bases at V and 4 bases at J, with 12 bases between the two ends. The CDR3 is made up of 13 amino acids. Germline V gene data show CDR1 as MNHEY and CDR2 as SVGAGI. The CDR3 protein is CASSGQKATEAFF. CDR3 sequence (DNA): TGTGCCAGCAGCGGACAGAAGGCCACTGAAGCTTTCTTT.

J is TRBJ1-5 and V is TRBV9; D uncertain. The germline V gene has CDR1 SGDLS and CDR2 YYNGEE. With 0 bases removed from V and 7 bases from J, the gap between germline ends came to 14 bases. This CDR3 has 15 residues. The CDR3 sequence: CASSVGVQGNQPQHF. CDR3 DNA sequence: TGTGCCAGCAGCGTAGGGGTCCAAGGAAACCAGCCCCAGCATTTT.

The rearrangement uses TRBV28 and TRBJ2-7; 8 nucleotides match TRBD1. The V gene's germline CDR1 is MDHEN and CDR2 SYDVKM. V lost 8 bases and J lost 2; bases outside the gene matches: 11. The CDR3 runs 15 residues. The CDR3 nucleotides are TGTGCCAGCGAAATAGGGGGGACAGGAGCCTACGAGCAGTACTTC. Translation gives CASEIGGTGAYEQYF.

The chain joins TRBV2 to TRBJ1-1; 9 positions agree with TRBD1. The V segment lost 2 bases and the J segment 6 bases; nucleotides outside the gene matches: 10. This CDR3 comprises 16 residues. Germline CDR1 reads SNHLY; CDR2 reads FYNNEI. The CDR3 DNA follows: TGTGCCAGCAGTGAATGGGGGGGACAGGGAAGAGCTGAAGCTTTCTTT. It codes for CASSEWGGQGRAEAFF.

This chain joins TRBV5-1 and TRBJ2-1, with unresolved D. V lost 0 bases and J 7 bases, leaving 11 bases between the germline ends. The CDR3 loop spans 14 amino acids. Germline V gene lookup returns CDR1 SGHRS and CDR2 YFSETQ. In DNA form, the CDR3 reads TGCGCCAGCAGCTTGGCTGGGCTAAGAAATGAGCAGTTCTTC. It translates to CASSLAGLRNEQFF.

V gene TRBV7-8 combines with J gene TRBJ1-5; 10 bases line up with TRBD1. V lost 5 bases to trimming and J lost 3 bases; unmatched junction nucleotides: 13. The CDR3 runs 18 residues. Looked up from germline, CDR1 is SGHVS and CDR2 is FQNEAQ. The CDR3, as DNA: TGTGCCAGCAGCGCCGCCTCGACAGGGGGCTGGGTCAATCAGCCCCAGCATTTT. Residues: CASSAASTGGWVNQPQHF.

This rearrangement joins TRBV28 to TRBJ2-7; a weak D match, TRBD2 (6 bases). The CDR3 is 13 residues long. Germline assignment: CDR1 MDHEN and CDR2 SYDVKM. Trimming took off 3 bases at V and 2 bases at J, with 8 bases between the two ends. CDR3 residues: CASSFSGTYEQYF. The CDR3 DNA reads as TGTGCCAGCAGTTTTAGCGGTACCTACGAGCAGTACTTC.

CDR3 bases: TGCGCCAGCAGCTTGGACTCGACAGGGATTTACAATGAGCAGTTCTTC. This codes for CASSLDSTGIYNEQFF. This chain links TRBV5-1 with TRBJ2-1, with 7 bases matching TRBD1. The CDR3 length is 16 residues. Trimming cost V 0 bases and J 4 bases; bases outside gene matches: 7. Per the germline V gene, CDR1 is SGHRS and CDR2 is YFSETQ.

The chain recombines TRBV12-3 or TRBV12-4 with TRBJ1-1, with D possibly TRBD1 on 6 matching bases. Trimming took off 5 bases at V and 7 bases at J, with 14 bases between the two ends. This CDR3 has 13 amino acids. CDR3 in DNA: TGTGCCAGCAGTCGAACAGGGTCCGGTGAAGCTTTCTTT. It specifies CASSRTGSGEAFF.

V usage is TRBV19 and J usage is TRBJ1-2; weak D call: TRBD1 (6 bases). CDR1 and CDR2 (germline): LNHDA, SQIVND (reference sequence). Trimming stripped 5 bases from V and 8 bases from J, with 12 bases between. The CDR3 is 12 residues long. The CDR3 coding sequence is TGTGCCAGTAGTGAGGACAGAGGCGGCTACACCTTC. Translation: CASSEDRGGYTF.

This chain links TRBV6-2 or TRBV6-3 with TRBJ1-3, with unresolved D. CDR1 and CDR2 from the germline V gene are MNHEY and SVGEGT. The CDR3 contains 15 residues. V lost 5 bases and J 0 bases, leaving 11 bases between the germline ends. Here the CDR3 reads CASSRLMSSGNTIYF. CDR3 sequence (DNA): TGTGCCAGCAGTCGACTGATGAGCTCTGGAAACACCATATATTTT.

The gene calls are TRBV5-1 and TRBJ2-1; TRBD2 aligns across 11 bases. This CDR3 spans 17 amino acids. V gave up 4 bases and J gave up 2 bases; unmatched junction bases: 8. Germline-derived CDR1 and CDR2 are SGHRS and YFSETQ. This CDR3 is CASSRMTSGATYNEQFF. CDR3 sequence (DNA): TGCGCCAGCAGCCGAATGACTAGCGGGGCCACCTACAATGAGCAGTTCTTC. The full variable domain, with the rest looked up from reference TRBV5-1 and TRBJ2-1, is KAGVTQTPRYLIKTRGQQVTLSCSPISGHRSVSWYQQTPGQGLQFLFEYFSETQRNKGNFPGRFSGRQFSNSRSEMNVSTLELGDSALYLCASSRMTSGATYNEQFFGPGTRLTVL.

This chain connects TRBV5-1 to TRBJ2-5; D call uncertain. V was pared by 4 bases and J by 1 base, with 5 bases between. The CDR3 extends over 12 amino acids. Germline V gene data show CDR1 as SGHRS and CDR2 as YFSETQ. The CDR3, as DNA: TGCGCCAGCAGCGACCTCCAAGAGACCCAGTACTTC. This sequence encodes CASSDLQETQYF.

The chain links TRBV19 to TRBJ1-6, with D possibly TRBD1 on 5 matching bases. V lost 3 bases and J 10 bases, leaving 16 bases between the germline ends. The germline gives CDR1 LNHDA, CDR2 SQIVND (reference sequence). This CDR3 contains 15 residues. The CDR3, as DNA: TGTGCCAGTAGTATCAGAGTCGACAGAGGGTCACCCCTCCACTTT. Its translation: CASSIRVDRGSPLHF.

The chain employs TRBV6-5 and TRBJ1-1; the D gene is possibly TRBD1 (6 bases). Germline V CDR1 and CDR2: MNHEY, SVGAGI. The CDR3 consists of 14 residues. The V end lost 6 bases, the J end lost 8 bases, and 19 bases lay between the germline ends. CDR3 DNA: TGTGCCAGCAGCCTAATACGCCAGGGGAGGGAAGCTTTCTTT. Its translation is CASSLIRQGREAFF.

The chain joins TRBV2 to TRBJ1-1; TRBD1 matches at 11 bases. V trimming: 1 base; J trimming: 5 bases; junction bases outside the gene matches: 3. CDR3 length equals 15 residues. The V gene's germline CDR1 is SNHLY and CDR2 FYNNEI. The CDR3 spells CASSEGGQGVTEAFF. The DNA for the CDR3 is TGTGCCAGCAGTGAAGGGGGACAGGGGGTAACTGAAGCTTTCTTT.

This clone was found once. The rearrangement uses TRBV11-3 and TRBJ1-6; a possible D gene is TRBD1 (6 bases). The CDR3 is made up of 17 amino acids. With 2 bases removed from V and 7 bases from J, the gap between germline ends came to 18 bases. Germline CDR1 is SGHNT and CDR2 is YENEEA. The CDR3 nucleotides are TGTGCCAGCAGCTTAACCGGGACAATCATCGGGAATTCACCCCTCCACTTT. Protein sequence: CASSLTGTIIGNSPLHF.

The gene calls are TRBV11-3 and TRBJ1-1, with D perhaps matching TRBD1 (5 bases). The V and J ends lost 1 base and 0 bases respectively, with 21 bases between them. Germline V gene data show CDR1 as SGHNT and CDR2 as YENEEA. CDR3 size: 19 residues. CDR3 region: CASSLVRGLYRLMNTEAFF. In nucleotides, the CDR3 is TGTGCCAGCAGCTTAGTTCGCGGGTTGTACAGGCTAATGAACACTGAAGCTTTCTTT. Filled out from reference TRBV11-3 and TRBJ1-1, the complete variable domain reads EAGVVQSPRYKIIEKKQPVAFWCNPISGHNTLYWYLQNLGQGPELLIRYENEEAVDDSQLPKDRFSAERLKGVDSTLKIQPAELGDSAVYLCASSLVRGLYRLMNTEAFFGQGTRLTVV.

V usage is TRBV19 and J usage is TRBJ2-3; the D gene is possibly TRBD1 (5 bases). CDR1 and CDR2 (germline): LNHDA, SQIVND (reference sequence). With 3 bases removed from V and 4 bases from J, the gap between germline ends came to 11 bases. CDR3 size: 14 residues. CDR3 nucleotide sequence: TGTGCCAGTAGTATGGGTTACAGGTCAGATACGCAGTATTTT. Translating gives CASSMGYRSDTQYF.

This chain uses TRBV5-4 with TRBJ1-4; maybe TRBD1 (6 bases). The length of the CDR3 is 14 residues. Germline V lookup: CDR1 SGHNT, CDR2 YYREEE (reference sequence). V gave up 5 bases and J gave up 5 bases, with 13 bases separating them. CDR3 DNA: TGTGCCAGCAGTTCTGGGACACTAAATGAAAAACTGTTTTTT. Protein product: CASSSGTLNEKLFF.

J is TRBJ2-7 and V is TRBV11-3; possibly TRBD1 or TRBD2 for D (6 bases each). This CDR3 is 13 amino acids long. V was trimmed by 6 bases and J by 4 bases, leaving 13 bases between them. Germline V gene sequence: CDR1 SGHNT, CDR2 YENEEA. CDR3 DNA sequence: TGTGCCAGCAGTTTGGGGGGCCGATACGAGCAGTACTTC. It translates to CASSLGGRYEQYF.

The V and J genes are TRBV27 and TRBJ1-3; D is possibly TRBD1 (6 bases). Germline-derived CDR1 and CDR2 are MNHEY and SMNVEV (reference sequence). V was trimmed by 4 bases and J by 4 bases, leaving 17 bases between them. The CDR3 is 16 amino acids. The CDR3 sequence: CASSSLGTPRGNTIYF. The CDR3 DNA reads as TGTGCCAGCAGTTCCCTAGGGACACCCAGGGGAAACACCATATATTTT.

This clone appeared once. V usage is TRBV6-5 and J usage is TRBJ2-5; 9 bases align to TRBD1. Germline CDR1 MNHEY, CDR2 SVGAGI. The V gene end was trimmed by 0 bases and the J gene end by 0 bases; junction bases not matched to a gene: 2. CDR3 length: 16 amino acids. The CDR3 bases are TGTGCCAGCAGTTACTCCGGGACAGGGTACCAAGAGACCCAGTACTTC. Amino acids: CASSYSGTGYQETQYF.

This clone was counted a single time. The J gene is TRBJ1-5, the V gene TRBV4-1, with D hard to call. V gave up 4 bases and J gave up 0 bases, with 10 bases separating them. The CDR3 spans 15 residues. Looked up from germline, CDR1 is MGHRA and CDR2 is YSYEKL. The CDR3 here is CASSLYPSSNQPQHF. In DNA form, the CDR3 reads TGCGCCAGCAGCCTCTACCCGAGTAGCAATCAGCCCCAGCATTTT.

In DNA form, the CDR3 reads TGTGCCAGCAGTAACCCCGGGTCTAATGGCTACACCTTC. Translation: CASSNPGSNGYTF. V usage is TRBV6-5 and J usage is TRBJ1-2; no reliable D call. The CDR3 runs 13 residues. Germline V gene data show CDR1 as MNHEY and CDR2 as SVGAGI. The V and J ends lost 5 bases and 6 bases respectively, with 13 bases between them.